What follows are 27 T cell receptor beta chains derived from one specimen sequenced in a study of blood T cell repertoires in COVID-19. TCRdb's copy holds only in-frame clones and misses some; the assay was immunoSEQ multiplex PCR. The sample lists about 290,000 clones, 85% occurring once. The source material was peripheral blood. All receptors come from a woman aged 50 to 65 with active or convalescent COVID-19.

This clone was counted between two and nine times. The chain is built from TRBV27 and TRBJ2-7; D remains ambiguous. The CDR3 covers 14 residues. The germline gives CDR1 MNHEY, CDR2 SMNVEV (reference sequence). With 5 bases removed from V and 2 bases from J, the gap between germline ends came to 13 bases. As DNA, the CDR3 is TGTGCCAGCAGTAAACCGGGTCTCCCCTACGAGCAGTACTTC. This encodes CASSKPGLPYEQYF.

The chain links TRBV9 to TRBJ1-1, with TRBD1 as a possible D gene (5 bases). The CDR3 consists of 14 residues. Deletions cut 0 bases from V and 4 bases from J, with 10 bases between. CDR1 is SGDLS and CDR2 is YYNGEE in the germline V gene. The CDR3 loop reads CASSVATGGTEAFF. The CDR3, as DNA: TGTGCCAGCAGCGTAGCTACCGGGGGCACTGAAGCTTTCTTT.

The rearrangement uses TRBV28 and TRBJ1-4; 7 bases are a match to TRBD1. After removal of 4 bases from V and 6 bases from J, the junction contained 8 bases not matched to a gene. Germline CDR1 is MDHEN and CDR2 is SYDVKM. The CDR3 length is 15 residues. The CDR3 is CASSSTGTYYEKLFF. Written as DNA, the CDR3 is TGTGCCAGCAGTTCGACAGGGACCTATTATGAAAAACTGTTTTTT.

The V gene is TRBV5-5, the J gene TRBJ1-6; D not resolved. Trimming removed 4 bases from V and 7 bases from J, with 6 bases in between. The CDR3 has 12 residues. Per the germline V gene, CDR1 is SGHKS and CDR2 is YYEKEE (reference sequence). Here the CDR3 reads CASSLQNSPLHF. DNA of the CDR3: TGTGCCAGCAGCCTGCAGAATTCACCCCTCCACTTT.

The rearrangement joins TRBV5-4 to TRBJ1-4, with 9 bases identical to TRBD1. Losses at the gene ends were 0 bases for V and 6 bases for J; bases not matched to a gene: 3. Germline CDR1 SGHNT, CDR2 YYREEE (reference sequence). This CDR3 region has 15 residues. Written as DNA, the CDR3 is TGTGCCAGCAGCTTGGCTCGGGACAGGGATGAAAAACTGTTTTTT. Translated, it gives CASSLARDRDEKLFF.

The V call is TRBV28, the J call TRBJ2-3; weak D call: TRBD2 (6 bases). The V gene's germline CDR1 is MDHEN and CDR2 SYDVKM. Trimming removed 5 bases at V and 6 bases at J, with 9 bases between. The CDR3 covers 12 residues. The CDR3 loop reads CASSAGIDTQYF. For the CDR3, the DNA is TGTGCCAGCAGTGCGGGGATTGATACGCAGTATTTT. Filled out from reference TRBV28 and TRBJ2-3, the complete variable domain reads DVKVTQSSRYLVKRTGEKVFLECVQDMDHENMFWYRQDPGLGLRLIYFSYDVKMKEKGDIPEGYSVSREKKERFSLILESASTNQTSMYLCASSAGIDTQYFGPGTRLTVL.

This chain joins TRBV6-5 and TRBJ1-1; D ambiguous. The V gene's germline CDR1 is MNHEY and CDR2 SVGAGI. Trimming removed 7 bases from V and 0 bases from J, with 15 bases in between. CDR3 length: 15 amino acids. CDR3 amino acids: CASTNRAGVNTEAFF. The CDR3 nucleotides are TGTGCCAGCACCAACCGGGCCGGGGTGAACACTGAAGCTTTCTTT.

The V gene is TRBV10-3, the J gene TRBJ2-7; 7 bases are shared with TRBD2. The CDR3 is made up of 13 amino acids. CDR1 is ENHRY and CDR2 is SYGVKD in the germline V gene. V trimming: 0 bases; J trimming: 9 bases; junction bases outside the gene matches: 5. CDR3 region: CAISESGGIGQYF. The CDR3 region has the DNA TGTGCCATCAGTGAGTCGGGGGGGATCGGGCAGTACTTC.

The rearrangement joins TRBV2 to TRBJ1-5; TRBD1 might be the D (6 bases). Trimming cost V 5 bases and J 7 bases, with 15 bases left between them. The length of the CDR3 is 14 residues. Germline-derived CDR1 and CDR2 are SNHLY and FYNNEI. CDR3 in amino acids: CASSYYRDQQPQHF. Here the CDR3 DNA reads TGTGCCAGCAGTTATTACAGGGACCAACAGCCCCAGCATTTT.

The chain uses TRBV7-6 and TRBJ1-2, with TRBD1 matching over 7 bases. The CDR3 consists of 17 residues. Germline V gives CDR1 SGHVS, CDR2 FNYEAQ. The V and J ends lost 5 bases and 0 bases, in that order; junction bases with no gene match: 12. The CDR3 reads CASSPRGRTGSNYGYTF. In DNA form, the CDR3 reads TGTGCCAGCAGCCCGAGGGGTCGGACAGGTTCTAACTATGGCTACACCTTC.

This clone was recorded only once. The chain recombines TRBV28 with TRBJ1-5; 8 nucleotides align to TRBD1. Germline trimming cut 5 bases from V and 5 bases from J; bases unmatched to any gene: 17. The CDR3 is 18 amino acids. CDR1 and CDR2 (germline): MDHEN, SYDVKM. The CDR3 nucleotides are TGTGCCAGCAGTACCCAGGACAGGGCAAGAAGGGGGCATCAGCCCCAGCATTTT. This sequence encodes CASSTQDRARRGHQPQHF.

The CDR3 DNA is TGTGCCAGTATTACCAGGGCGGGGGTATATCAGCCCCAGCATTTT. Its protein is CASITRAGVYQPQHF. The chain joins TRBV19 to TRBJ1-5, with D possibly TRBD1 on 5 matching bases. V dropped 7 bases and J dropped 5 bases, with 18 bases sitting between them. The CDR3 has 15 amino acids. Germline CDR1 is LNHDA and CDR2 is SQIVND (reference sequence).

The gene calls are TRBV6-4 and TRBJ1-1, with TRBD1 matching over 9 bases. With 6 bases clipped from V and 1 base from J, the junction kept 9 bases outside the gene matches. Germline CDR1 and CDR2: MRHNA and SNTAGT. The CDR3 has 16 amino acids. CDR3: CASSPTDRGGNTEAFF. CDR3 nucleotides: TGTGCCAGCAGCCCGACGGACAGGGGTGGGAACACTGAAGCTTTCTTT.

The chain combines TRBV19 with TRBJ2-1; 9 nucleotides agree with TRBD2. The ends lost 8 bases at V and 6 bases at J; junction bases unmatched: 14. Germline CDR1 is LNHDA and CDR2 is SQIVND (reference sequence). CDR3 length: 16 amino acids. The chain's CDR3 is CASGDLAGKGGNEQFF. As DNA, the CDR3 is TGTGCCAGTGGGGACCTAGCGGGAAAAGGGGGCAATGAGCAGTTCTTC.

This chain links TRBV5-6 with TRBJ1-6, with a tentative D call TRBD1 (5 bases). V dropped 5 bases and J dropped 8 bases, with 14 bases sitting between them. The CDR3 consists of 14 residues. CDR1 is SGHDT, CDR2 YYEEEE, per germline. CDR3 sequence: CASRRRDWDSPLHF. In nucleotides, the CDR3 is TGTGCCAGCAGACGCCGGGACTGGGATTCACCCCTCCACTTT.

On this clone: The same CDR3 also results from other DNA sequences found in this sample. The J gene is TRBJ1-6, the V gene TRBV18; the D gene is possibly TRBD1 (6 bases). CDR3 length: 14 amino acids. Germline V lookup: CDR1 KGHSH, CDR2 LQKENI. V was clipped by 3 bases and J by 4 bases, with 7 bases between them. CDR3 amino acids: CASSPGQYNSPLHF. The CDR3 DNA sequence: TGTGCCAGCTCACCCGGACAGTATAATTCACCCCTCCACTTT.

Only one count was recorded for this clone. CDR3 residues: CASRATGTGDYGYTF. As DNA, the CDR3 is TGTGCCAGCAGAGCAACCGGGACAGGGGACTATGGCTACACCTTC. The chain uses TRBV6-5 and TRBJ1-2, with 10 bases lining up with TRBD1. V lost 6 bases to trimming and J lost 3 bases; unmatched junction nucleotides: 7. This CDR3 has 15 amino acids. Germline V gene sequence: CDR1 MNHEY, CDR2 SVGAGI.

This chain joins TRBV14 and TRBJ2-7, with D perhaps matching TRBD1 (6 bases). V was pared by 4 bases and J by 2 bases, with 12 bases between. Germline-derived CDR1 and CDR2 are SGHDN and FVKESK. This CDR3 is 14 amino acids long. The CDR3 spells CASSLGTPPYEQYF. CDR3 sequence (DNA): TGTGCCAGCAGCCTAGGGACACCTCCCTACGAGCAGTACTTC.

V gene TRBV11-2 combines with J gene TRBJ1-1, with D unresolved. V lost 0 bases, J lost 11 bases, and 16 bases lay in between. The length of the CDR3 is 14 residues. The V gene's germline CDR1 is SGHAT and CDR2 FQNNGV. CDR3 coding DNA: TGTGCCAGCAGCTTAGACCGACCCTCCGGCGGGGCTTTCTTT. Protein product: CASSLDRPSGGAFF. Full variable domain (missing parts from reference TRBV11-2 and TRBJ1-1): EAGVAQSPRYKIIEKRQSVAFWCNPISGHATLYWYQQILGQGPKLLIQFQNNGVVDDSQLPKDRFSAERLKGVDSTLKIQPAKLEDSAVYLCASSLDRPSGGAFFGQGTRLTVV.

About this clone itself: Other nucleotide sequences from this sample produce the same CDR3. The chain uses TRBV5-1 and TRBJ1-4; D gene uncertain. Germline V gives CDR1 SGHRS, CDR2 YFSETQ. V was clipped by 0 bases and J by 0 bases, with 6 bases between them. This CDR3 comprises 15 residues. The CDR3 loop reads CASSLGTATNEKLFF. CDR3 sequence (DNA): TGCGCCAGCAGCTTGGGAACTGCAACTAATGAAAAACTGTTTTTT.

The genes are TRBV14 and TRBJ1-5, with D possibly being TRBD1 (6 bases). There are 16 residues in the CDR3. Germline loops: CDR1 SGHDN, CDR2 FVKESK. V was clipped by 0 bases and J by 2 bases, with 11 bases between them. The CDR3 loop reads CASSQDRGGGNQPQHF. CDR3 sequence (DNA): TGTGCCAGCAGCCAAGATAGAGGGGGAGGCAATCAGCCCCAGCATTTT.

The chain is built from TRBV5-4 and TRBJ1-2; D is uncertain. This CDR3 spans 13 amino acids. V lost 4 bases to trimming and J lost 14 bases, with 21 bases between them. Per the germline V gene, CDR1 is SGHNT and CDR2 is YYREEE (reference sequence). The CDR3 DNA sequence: TGTGCCAGCAGCCCTGTCCCGGAGGGCCAGGAAACCTTC. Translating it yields CASSPVPEGQETF.

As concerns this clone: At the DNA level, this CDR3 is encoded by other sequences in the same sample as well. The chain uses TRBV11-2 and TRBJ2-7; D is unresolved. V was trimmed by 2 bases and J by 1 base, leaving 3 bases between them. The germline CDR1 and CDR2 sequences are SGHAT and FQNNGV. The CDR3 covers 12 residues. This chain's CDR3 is CASSLRSYEQYF. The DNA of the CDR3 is TGTGCCAGCAGCTTACGGTCCTACGAGCAGTACTTC.

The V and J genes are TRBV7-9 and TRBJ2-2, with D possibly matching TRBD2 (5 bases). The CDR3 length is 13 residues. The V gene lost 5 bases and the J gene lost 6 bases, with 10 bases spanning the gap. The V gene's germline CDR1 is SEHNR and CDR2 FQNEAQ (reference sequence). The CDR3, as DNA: TGTGCCAGCAGCCATCAAGCGGCCGGGGAGCTGTTTTTT. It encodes CASSHQAAGELFF.

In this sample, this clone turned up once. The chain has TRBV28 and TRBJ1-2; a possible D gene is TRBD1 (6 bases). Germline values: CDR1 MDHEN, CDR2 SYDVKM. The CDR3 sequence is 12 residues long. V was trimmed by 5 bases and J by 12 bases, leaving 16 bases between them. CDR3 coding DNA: TGTGCCAGCAGTCCCCGAGGGGGAGGGGACACCTTC. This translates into CASSPRGGGDTF.

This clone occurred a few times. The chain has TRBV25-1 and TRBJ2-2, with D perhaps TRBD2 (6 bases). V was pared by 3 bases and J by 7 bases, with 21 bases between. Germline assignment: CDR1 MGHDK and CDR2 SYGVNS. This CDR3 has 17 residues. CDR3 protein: CASSDLQATVEGGELFF. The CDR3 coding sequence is TGTGCCAGCAGTGACCTTCAGGCTACGGTGGAGGGCGGGGAGCTGTTTTTT.

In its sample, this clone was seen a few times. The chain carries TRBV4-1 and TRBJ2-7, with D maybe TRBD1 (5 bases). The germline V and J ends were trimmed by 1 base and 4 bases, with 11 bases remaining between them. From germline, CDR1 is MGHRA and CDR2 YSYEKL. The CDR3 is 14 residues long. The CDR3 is CASSQVGVEYEQYF. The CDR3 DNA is TGCGCCAGCAGCCAAGTAGGGGTAGAGTACGAGCAGTACTTC.